Listed below are T cell receptor beta chains from one sample, sequenced in a study of blood T cell repertoires in COVID-19. The protocol was immunoSEQ multiplex PCR, while the TCRdb copy is restricted to in-frame clones and leaves out a portion. This table has approximately 200,000 clones, 75% to 90% appearing once. Specimen: PBMCs or T cells enriched from blood (not recorded which). The receptors shown here come from a woman aged 25 to 39 who had been exposed to COVID-19. The CDR3 runs from the conserved cysteine through the conserved F or W. Fields, in order: J gene, V gene, D gene, CDR3 length, clone size, CDR3 protein, CDR3 DNA. A D gene is named only where the DNA matches it firmly. Size values are once, few and many counts, or a class for expanded clones, and some rows have none.

TRBJ1-2,TRBV7-9,-,11,-,CASSLLYGYTF,TGTGCCAGCAGCCTCCTTTATGGCTACACCTTC
TRBJ2-7,TRBV6-5,-,15,-,CASSPDRGLPYEQYF,TGTGCCAGCAGTCCGGACAGAGGTCTTCCCTACGAGCAGTACTTC
TRBJ2-5,TRBV5-1,TRBD2,15,-,CASSGGTSVKETQYF,TGCGCCAGCAGCGGGGGGACTAGCGTTAAGGAGACCCAGTACTTC
TRBJ1-3,TRBV4-2,TRBD1,17,-,CASSQEATGGGGNTIYF,TGTGCCAGCAGCCAAGAAGCCACAGGGGGCGGAGGAAACACCATATATTTT
TRBJ2-5,TRBV6-2/TRBV6-3,TRBD2,14,-,CASSSHGGAETQYF,TGTGCCAGCAGTTCCCACGGGGGGGCAGAGACCCAGTACTTC
TRBJ2-1,TRBV11-3,TRBD2,14,-,CASSLVLAGNEQFF,TGTGCCAGCAGCTTGGTACTAGCGGGGAACGAGCAGTTCTTC
TRBJ2-7,TRBV30,TRBD1,15,-,CAWSVLTGGRDEQYF,TGTGCCTGGAGTGTTTTGACAGGGGGTAGGGACGAGCAGTACTTC
TRBJ2-1,TRBV11-2,TRBD2,18,-,CASSYAPTSGGIGNEQFF,TGTGCCAGCAGCTACGCACCGACTAGCGGGGGAATAGGAAATGAGCAGTTCTTC
TRBJ1-1,TRBV6-5,-,13,few,CASSLGEGTEAFF,TGTGCCAGCAGCCTCGGTGAGGGCACTGAAGCTTTCTTT
TRBJ2-1,TRBV19,TRBD2,14,-,CASIERGGYNEQFF,TGTGCCAGTATAGAGCGGGGGGGCTACAATGAGCAGTTCTTC
TRBJ1-1,TRBV5-4,-,13,once,CASSLKGDTEAFF,TGTGCCAGCAGTCTTAAGGGGGACACTGAAGCTTTCTTT
TRBJ1-1,TRBV10-3,-,16,-,CAISESQGGRGTEAFF,TGTGCCATCAGTGAGTCACAGGGTGGACGCGGGACTGAAGCTTTCTTT
TRBJ1-5,TRBV7-9,TRBD1,16,-,CASSLVSGGHNQPQHF,TGTGCCAGCAGCTTAGTGTCAGGGGGCCACAATCAGCCCCAGCATTTT
TRBJ2-1,TRBV5-1,-,14,-,CASSSGSSYNEQFF,TGCGCCAGCAGCTCTGGGAGCTCCTACAATGAGCAGTTCTTC
TRBJ2-1,TRBV27,-,15,-,CASSADRSSYNEQFF,TGTGCCAGCAGTGCAGACAGGAGCTCCTACAATGAGCAGTTCTTC
TRBJ1-1,TRBV5-4,-,17,-,CASSLGGGYTMGTEAFF,TGTGCCAGCAGCTTGGGCGGGGGGTACACCATGGGGACTGAAGCTTTCTTT
TRBJ1-2,TRBV19,TRBD1,13,-,CASSMTGGYGYTF,TGTGCCAGTAGTATGACAGGGGGCTATGGCTACACCTTC
TRBJ2-1,TRBV4-2,TRBD2,14,-,CASSRERGGDEQFF,TGTGCCAGCAGCCGGGAACGGGGGGGGGATGAGCAGTTCTTC
TRBJ1-5,TRBV19,TRBD1,15,-,CASSSTGGIVQPQHF,TGTGCCAGTAGCTCGACAGGGGGCATAGTTCAGCCCCAGCATTTT
TRBJ1-5,TRBV11-2,TRBD1,15,once,CASSLGKGQRDPQHF,TGTGCCAGCAGCTTAGGAAAGGGACAGAGAGACCCCCAGCATTTT
TRBJ1-2,TRBV9,-,14,-,CASSVGQGSYGYTF,TGTGCCAGCAGCGTTGGTCAGGGGAGCTATGGCTACACCTTC
TRBJ2-1,TRBV11-2,TRBD2,14,-,CASSLVGGAYEQFF,TGTGCCAGCAGCTTAGTCGGGGGGGCCTATGAGCAGTTCTTC
TRBJ2-7,TRBV6-5,-,11,-,CASSARSEQYF,TGTGCCAGCAGCGCCCGGAGCGAGCAGTACTTC
TRBJ2-7,TRBV10-2,-,13,-,CATTDRLSDGQYF,TGCGCCACCACCGACCGACTGTCAGACGGGCAGTACTTC
TRBJ1-2,TRBV28,TRBD1,12,-,CAAGQGARGYTF,TGTGCAGCGGGGCAGGGGGCACGTGGCTACACCTTC
TRBJ1-2,TRBV12-3/TRBV12-4,TRBD1,13,few,CASRLGQGYGYTF,TGTGCCAGCAGATTGGGACAGGGCTATGGCTACACCTTC
TRBJ1-6,TRBV28,-,14,-,CASSLPQGYSPLHF,TGTGCCAGCAGTTTACCGCAGGGCTACTCACCCCTCCACTTT
TRBJ1-1,TRBV3-1/TRBV3-2,-,14,-,CASSQDAGGTEAFF,TGTGCCAGCAGCCAAGATGCGGGCGGGACTGAAGCTTTCTTT
TRBJ2-1,TRBV2,TRBD2,10,once,CASSDGTSFF,TGTGCCAGCAGTGATGGGACTAGCTTCTTC
TRBJ1-1,TRBV3-1/TRBV3-2,-,14,few,CASSQVRANTEAFF,TGTGCCAGCAGCCAAGTACGAGCGAACACTGAAGCTTTCTTT
TRBJ1-1,TRBV3-1/TRBV3-2,-,15,-,CASSPYRGGDTEAFF,TGTGCCAGCAGCCCCTATCGGGGAGGGGATACTGAAGCTTTCTTT
TRBJ1-2,TRBV28,TRBD1,14,-,CASSLGQGRYGYTF,TGTGCCAGCAGTTTGGGACAGGGGAGATATGGCTACACCTTC
TRBJ1-1,TRBV2,-,13,-,CASRGVPDTEAFF,TGTGCCAGCAGGGGCGTACCTGACACTGAAGCTTTCTTT
TRBJ1-5,TRBV2,TRBD1,14,-,CASRDDRGHQPQHF,TGTGCCAGCAGGGATGACAGGGGGCATCAGCCCCAGCATTTT
TRBJ2-3,TRBV5-6,-,14,once,CASSLAGRTDTQYF,TGTGCCAGCAGCTTGGCCGGTCGGACAGATACGCAGTATTTT
TRBJ1-4,TRBV6-5,TRBD1,13,-,CAIYQGVYEKLFF,TGTGCCATCTACCAGGGGGTTTATGAAAAACTGTTTTTT
TRBJ2-1,TRBV5-6,TRBD1,16,-,CASSLYGTGSNNEQFF,TGTGCCAGCAGCTTGTATGGGACAGGGTCGAACAATGAGCAGTTCTTC
TRBJ2-5,TRBV5-4,TRBD2,17,-,CASSSPGLAVKEETQYF,TGTGCCAGCAGCTCTCCGGGACTAGCGGTAAAAGAAGAGACCCAGTACTTC
TRBJ1-2,TRBV30,TRBD1,14,few,CAWSFTTGGAGYTF,TGTGCCTGGAGTTTCACCACAGGGGGCGCTGGCTACACCTTC
TRBJ1-1,TRBV5-1,TRBD1,15,-,CASSLASTGDGEAFF,TGCGCCAGCAGCTTGGCAAGCACAGGGGACGGTGAAGCTTTCTTT
TRBJ1-2,TRBV24-1,-,14,-,CATSGRADNYGYTF,TGTGCCACCAGTGGCAGGGCGGATAACTATGGCTACACCTTC
TRBJ1-1,TRBV5-1,TRBD1,16,-,CASSLEQGIMNTEAFF,TGCGCCAGCAGCTTGGAACAGGGGATCATGAACACTGAAGCTTTCTTT
TRBJ2-1,TRBV2,TRBD1,13,-,CASSIDRGNEQFF,TGTGCCAGCAGTATAGACAGGGGCAATGAGCAGTTCTTC
TRBJ2-5,TRBV5-4,-,16,-,CASQRVGGRTQETQYF,TGTGCCAGCCAAAGGGTCGGGGGGCGGACTCAAGAGACCCAGTACTTC
TRBJ2-5,TRBV3-1/TRBV3-2,TRBD2,14,-,CASSQMMRGETQYF,TGTGCCAGCAGCCAAATGATGCGGGGGGAGACCCAGTACTTC
TRBJ2-7,TRBV27,TRBD1,15,-,CASSLGDRLSYEQYF,TGTGCCAGCAGTTTAGGGGACAGACTTTCCTACGAGCAGTACTTC
TRBJ1-4,TRBV7-2,-,15,few,CASSRVAGLHEKLFF,TGTGCCAGCAGCCGTGTGGCAGGCTTACATGAAAAACTGTTTTTT
TRBJ1-2,TRBV2,-,15,-,CASSEARLANYGYTF,TGTGCCAGCAGTGAAGCCAGGTTAGCTAACTATGGCTACACCTTC
TRBJ2-5,TRBV5-1,TRBD1,14,-,CASSRTGQGETQYF,TGCGCCAGCAGCAGGACAGGGCAGGGGGAGACCCAGTACTTC
TRBJ2-7,TRBV27,TRBD1,16,few,CASSLSQGAGSYEQYF,TGTGCCAGCAGTTTATCGCAGGGGGCGGGCTCCTACGAGCAGTACTTC
TRBJ2-2,TRBV25-1,-,17,-,CASSEFWTDKNTGELFF,TGTGCCAGCAGTGAATTCTGGACGGACAAGAACACCGGGGAGCTGTTTTTT
TRBJ1-1,TRBV6-5,-,15,-,CASSYGSGGDTEAFF,TGTGCCAGCAGTTACGGCTCGGGGGGGGACACTGAAGCTTTCTTT
TRBJ1-1,TRBV30,TRBD1,15,-,CAWSVPADRETEAFF,TGTGCCTGGAGTGTTCCGGCGGACAGGGAAACTGAAGCTTTCTTT
TRBJ2-7,TRBV6-5,-,15,-,CASSYSRDRSYEQYF,TGTGCCAGCAGTTACTCGCGGGACCGATCCTACGAGCAGTACTTC
TRBJ2-2,TRBV7-9,-,17,-,CASSLVREYEPSGELFF,TGTGCCAGCAGCTTAGTACGGGAATATGAACCCTCCGGGGAGCTGTTTTTT
TRBJ1-3,TRBV7-2,-,17,-,CASSFIPGGSDGNTIYF,TGTGCCAGCAGCTTTATTCCGGGGGGGTCTGACGGAAACACCATATATTTT
TRBJ1-2,TRBV10-1,TRBD1,17,-,CASSVRDRGRRAYGYTF,TGCGCCAGCAGTGTCCGGGACAGGGGGCGTAGGGCCTATGGCTACACCTTC